This TCR beta chain was recorded in a study of T cell responses to AZD1222 COVID-19 vaccine. Germline-derived CDR1 and CDR2 are LGHDT and YNNKEL (reference sequence). There are 13 residues in the CDR3. About this clone: A junction boundary mismatches the germline segment, possibly from a read error.

Clones were sequenced by immunoSEQ multiplex PCR, and TCRdb holds only the in-frame ones, with some missing. The data contain 140,000 to 150,000 clones, 92% of them singletons. V is TRBV3-1 (or the pseudogene TRBV3-2) and J is TRBJ2-7, with 11 nucleotides matching TRBD2. The receptor comes from an adult who received the AZD1222 COVID-19 vaccine. The sample here was peripheral blood, taken 28 days after the second AZD1222 dose. The CDR3 is CASSPLRSGTSGF. The CDR3 coding sequence is TGTGCCAGCAGCCCGCTACGCTCCGGGACTAGCGGATTC.